The clone carrying this TCR beta chain was observed at least ten times. Its antigen is as yet unknown. Incorporated into the TCR beta cDNA libraries were unique molecular identifiers, which served to reduce PCR and sequencing biases. Between 1 and 10 million T cells gave rise to some 470,000 cDNA molecules. TCRdb passed the PCR reads through MiXCR, listing each CDR3 protein once. The sample has about 540,000 distinct CDR3 sequences, around a third seen once. In germline, CDR1 is LGHDT, CDR2 YNNKEL (reference sequence). CDR3 length: 14 amino acids. With V trimmed by 4 bases and J by 3 bases, 0 bases remained unmatched. The data originate from a study of post-analysis software for immune sequencing data. Study-wide background: Relapsing-remitting, secondary progressive and progressive-relapsing forms made up the multiple sclerosis disease courses.

Study-level results: Controls had significantly higher normalized Chao1 diversity than multiple sclerosis patients. The study found TRBV5-6, TRBV5-1 and TRBV20-1 among a few TRBV segments more frequent in patients than controls.

The clonotype was recovered from a girl under 18 with multiple sclerosis. The rearrangement links TRBV3-1 to TRBJ2-7; 13 bases fit TRBD2. The sample comprised blood. This CDR3 is CASSRTSGGYEQYF. CDR3 bases: TGTGCCAGCAGCCGGACTAGCGGGGGCTACGAGCAGTACTTC.